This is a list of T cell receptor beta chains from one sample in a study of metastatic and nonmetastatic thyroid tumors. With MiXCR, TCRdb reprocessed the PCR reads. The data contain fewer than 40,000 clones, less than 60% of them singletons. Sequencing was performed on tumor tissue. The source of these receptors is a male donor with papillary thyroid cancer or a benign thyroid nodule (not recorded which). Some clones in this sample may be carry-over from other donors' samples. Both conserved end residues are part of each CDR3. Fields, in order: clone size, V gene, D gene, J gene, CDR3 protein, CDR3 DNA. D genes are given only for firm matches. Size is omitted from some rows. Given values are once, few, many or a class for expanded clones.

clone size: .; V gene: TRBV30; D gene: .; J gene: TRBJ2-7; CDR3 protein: CAWSRQTGTRKYEQYF; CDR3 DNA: TGTGCCTGGAGTCGCCAGACCGGGACAAGGAAGTACGAGCAGTACTTC
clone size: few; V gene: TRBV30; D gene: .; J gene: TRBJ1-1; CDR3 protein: CAWSVSGEAFF; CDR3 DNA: TGTGCCTGGAGTGTAAGCGGTGAAGCTTTCTTT
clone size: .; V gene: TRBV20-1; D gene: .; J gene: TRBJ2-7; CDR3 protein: CSAIHRDKTPYEQYF; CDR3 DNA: TGCAGTGCAATCCACCGGGACAAAACTCCCTACGAGCAGTACTTC
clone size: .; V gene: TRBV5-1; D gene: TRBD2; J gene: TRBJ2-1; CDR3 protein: CASSLAEVAGGRRQFF; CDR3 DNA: TGCGCCAGCAGCTTGGCCGAGGTAGCGGGAGGGAGGAGGCAGTTCTTC
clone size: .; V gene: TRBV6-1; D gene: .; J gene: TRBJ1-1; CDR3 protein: CASRGTQNTEAFF; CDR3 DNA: TGTGCCAGCAGGGGTACACAGAACACTGAAGCTTTCTTT
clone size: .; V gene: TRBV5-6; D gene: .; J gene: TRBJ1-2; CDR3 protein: CASSLTGGPDYGYTF; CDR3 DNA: TGTGCCAGCAGCCTGACGGGGGGCCCGGACTATGGCTACACCTTC
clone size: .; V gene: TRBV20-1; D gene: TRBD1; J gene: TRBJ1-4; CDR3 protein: CSASVAPGQGGAEEKLFF; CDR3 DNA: TGCAGTGCCTCCGTCGCACCGGGACAGGGAGGAGCAGAGGAAAAACTGTTTTTT
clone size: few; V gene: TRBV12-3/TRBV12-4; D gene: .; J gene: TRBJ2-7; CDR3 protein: CASSLAGLREQYF; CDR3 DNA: TGTGCCAGCAGTTTAGCCGGGCTGAGAGAGCAGTACTTC
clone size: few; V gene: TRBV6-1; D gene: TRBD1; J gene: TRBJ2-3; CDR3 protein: CASSIGTGGTDTQYF; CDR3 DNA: TGTGCCAGCAGTATTGGGACAGGGGGTACAGATACGCAGTATTTT
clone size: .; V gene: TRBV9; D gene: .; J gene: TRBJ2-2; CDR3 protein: CASSTISGAGELFF; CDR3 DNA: TGTGCCAGCAGCACCATTAGCGGCGCCGGGGAGCTGTTTTTT
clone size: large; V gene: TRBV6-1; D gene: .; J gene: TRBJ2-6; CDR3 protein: CASSEVSSGANVLTF; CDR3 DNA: TGTGCCAGCAGTGAAGTATCCTCTGGGGCCAACGTCCTGACTTTC
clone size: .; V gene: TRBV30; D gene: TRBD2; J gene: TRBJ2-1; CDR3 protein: CAWSVTSGRAIQFF; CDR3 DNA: TGTGCCTGGAGTGTTACTAGCGGGAGGGCCATCCAGTTCTTC
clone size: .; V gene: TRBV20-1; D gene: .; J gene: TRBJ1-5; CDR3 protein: CSARGQAFYSNQPQHF; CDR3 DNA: TGCAGTGCTAGAGGACAGGCTTTTTATAGCAATCAGCCCCAGCATTTT
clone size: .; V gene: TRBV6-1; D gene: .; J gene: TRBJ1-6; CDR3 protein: CASSSTWPAYNSPLHF; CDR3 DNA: TGTGCCAGCAGCTCGACCTGGCCGGCCTATAATTCACCCCTCCACTTT
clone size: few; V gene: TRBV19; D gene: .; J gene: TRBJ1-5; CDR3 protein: CASARGQFSNQPQHF; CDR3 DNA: TGTGCCAGTGCCCGAGGACAGTTTAGCAATCAGCCCCAACATTTT
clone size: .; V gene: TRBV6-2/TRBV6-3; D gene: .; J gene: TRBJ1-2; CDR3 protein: CASSYALREEGYTF; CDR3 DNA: TGTGCCAGCAGTTACGCCCTTAGGGAGGAGGGCTACACCTTC
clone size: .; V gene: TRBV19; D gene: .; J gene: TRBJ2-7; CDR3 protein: CASSPGRHCEQYF; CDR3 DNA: TGTGCCAGTAGCCCGGGACGCCACTGCGAGCAGTACTTC
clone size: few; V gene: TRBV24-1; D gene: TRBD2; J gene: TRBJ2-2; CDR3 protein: CATSDLLAGTGELFF; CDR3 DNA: TGTGCCACCAGTGATTTGCTAGCGGGCACCGGGGAGCTGTTTTTT
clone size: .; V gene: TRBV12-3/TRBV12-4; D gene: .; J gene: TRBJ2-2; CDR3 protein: CASSPQAYTGELFF; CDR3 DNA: TGTGCCAGCAGTCCTCAAGCCTACACCGGGGAGCTTTTTTTT
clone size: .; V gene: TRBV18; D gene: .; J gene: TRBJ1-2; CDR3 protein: CASSPDSDYGYTF; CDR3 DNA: TGTGCCAGCTCACCGGACAGCGACTATGGCTACACCTTC
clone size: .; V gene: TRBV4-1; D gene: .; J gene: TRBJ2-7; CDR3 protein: CASSQDSSSSYEQYF; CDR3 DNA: TGCGCCAGCAGCCAAGATTCAAGTAGCTCCTACGAGCAGTACTTC
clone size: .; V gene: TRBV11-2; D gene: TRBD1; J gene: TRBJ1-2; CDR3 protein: CASSKRTDRGNYGYTF; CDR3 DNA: TGTGCCAGCAGCAAGCGAACGGACAGGGGTAACTATGGCTACACCTTC
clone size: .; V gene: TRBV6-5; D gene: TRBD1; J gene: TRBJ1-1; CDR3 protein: CASSYSGTELEAFF; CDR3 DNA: TGTGCCAGCAGTTACTCGGGGACAGAACTTGAAGCTTTCTTT
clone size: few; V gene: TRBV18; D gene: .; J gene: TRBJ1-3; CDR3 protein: CASSPGRSGNTIYF; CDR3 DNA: TGTGCCAGCTCACCCGGACGGTCTGGAAACACCATATATTTT
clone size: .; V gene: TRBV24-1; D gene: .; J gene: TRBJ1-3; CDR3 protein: CATSDTQGSGNTIYF; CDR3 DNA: TGTGCCACCAGTGATACTCAGGGGTCTGGAAACACCATATATTTT
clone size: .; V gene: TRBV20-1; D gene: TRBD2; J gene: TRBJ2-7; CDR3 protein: CSAKGLGTYEQYF; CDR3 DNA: TGCAGTGCTAAGGGACTAGGCACCTACGAGCAGTACTTC
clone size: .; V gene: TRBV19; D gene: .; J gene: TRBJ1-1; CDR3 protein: CASNDIRASNTEAFF; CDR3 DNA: TGTGCCAGTAATGACATCAGGGCCTCTAACACTGAAGCTTTCTTT
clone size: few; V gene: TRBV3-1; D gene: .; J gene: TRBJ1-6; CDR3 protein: CASSQDPGGVSPLHF; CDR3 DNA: TGTGCCAGCAGCCAAGATCCCGGGGGTGTTTCACCCCTCCACTTT
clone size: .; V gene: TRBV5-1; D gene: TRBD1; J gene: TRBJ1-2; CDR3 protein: CASSLAAGGAEGDGYTF; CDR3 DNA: TGCGCCAGCAGCTTGGCCGCAGGGGGCGCAGAGGGTGATGGCTACACCTTC
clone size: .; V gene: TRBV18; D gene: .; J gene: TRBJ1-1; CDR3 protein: CASAHGDTEAFF; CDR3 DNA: TGTGCCAGCGCACATGGGGACACTGAAGCTTTCTTT
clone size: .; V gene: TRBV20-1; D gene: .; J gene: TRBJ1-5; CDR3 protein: CSARDPLQEIYSNQPQHF; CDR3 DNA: TGCAGTGCTAGAGATCCTCTACAGGAGATCTATAGCAATCAGCCCCAGCATTTT
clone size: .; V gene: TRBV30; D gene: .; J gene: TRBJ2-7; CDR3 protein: CAWSVQLGGQYF; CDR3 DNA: TGTGCCTGGAGTGTACAGCTAGGCGGGCAGTACTTC
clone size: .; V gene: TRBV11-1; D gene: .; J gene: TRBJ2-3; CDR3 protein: CASSLVGGSSTDTQYF; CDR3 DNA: TGTGCCAGCAGCTTAGTCGGCGGGTCTAGCACAGATACGCAGTATTTT
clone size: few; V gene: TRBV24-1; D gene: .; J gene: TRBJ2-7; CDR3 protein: CATSDFRGRAYEQYF; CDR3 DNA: TGTGCCACCAGTGATTTTCGGGGGAGAGCATACGAGCAGTACTTC
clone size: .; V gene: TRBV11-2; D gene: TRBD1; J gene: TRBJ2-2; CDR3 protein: CASSSETGANTGELFF; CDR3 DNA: TGTGCCAGCAGCTCAGAAACAGGGGCGAACACCGGGGAGCTGTTTTTT
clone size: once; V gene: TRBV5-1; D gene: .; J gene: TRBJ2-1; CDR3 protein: CASSIGNYNEQFF; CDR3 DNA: TGCGCCAGCAGCATTGGAAATTACAATGAGCAGTTCTTC
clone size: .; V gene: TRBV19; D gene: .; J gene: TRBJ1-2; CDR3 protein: CASSIREDGYTF; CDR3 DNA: TGTGCCAGTAGTATTCGGGAGGATGGCTACACCTTC
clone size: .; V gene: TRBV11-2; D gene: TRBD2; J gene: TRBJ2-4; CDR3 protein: CASSFGLAGASIAKNIQYF; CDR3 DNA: TGTGCCAGCAGCTTCGGACTAGCGGGAGCGTCAATAGCCAAAAACATTCAGTACTTC
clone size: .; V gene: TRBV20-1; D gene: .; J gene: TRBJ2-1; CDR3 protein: CSARWHQGLYNEQFF; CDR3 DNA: TGCAGTGCTAGATGGCACCAAGGACTATACAATGAGCAGTTCTTC
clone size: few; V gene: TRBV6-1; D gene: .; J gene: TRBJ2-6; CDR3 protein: CASSEDSTGANVLTF; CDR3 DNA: TGTGCCAGCAGTGAAGACTCCACTGGGGCCAACGTCCTGACTTTC
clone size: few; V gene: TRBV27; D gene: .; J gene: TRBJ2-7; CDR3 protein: CASSLSGSLFDEQYF; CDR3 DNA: TGTGCCAGCAGTTTGTCAGGGTCCCTCTTCGACGAGCAGTACTTC